The clone carrying this T cell receptor beta chain was counted between two and nine times. Its specificity is not known. The data stem from a study of T cell repertoires in cytomegalovirus infection. Across the whole study: Recently identified HLA-C-restricted CMV epitopes and well-studied HLA-B-restricted CMV epitopes were used by the study. Through public TCR beta signatures, both CMV infection and matching HLA type were indicated.

MiXCR, run by TCRdb on the reads, gives a single entry per CDR3 protein. The sample shows hundreds of thousands of distinct CDR3 sequences, 42% of them seen only once. Trimming removed 1 base at V and 4 bases at J, with 5 bases between. This CDR3 has 13 amino acids. Germline-derived CDR1 and CDR2 are SGHVS and FNYEAQ. Findings and limits, study-wide: Clonotype analysis showed dominance of the ex vivo response by HLA-C-restricted CMV-specific TCR beta clonotypes.

The source is a human donor in good health (CMV status not recorded). Some clones in this sample may be carry-over from other donors' samples. This specimen was cultured PBMCs, taken from culture after CMV antigen stimulation. The chain has TRBV7-6 and TRBJ2-1; unclear D gene. The CDR3: CASSLEIYNEQFF. As DNA, the CDR3 is TGTGCCAGCAGCTTAGAAATATACAATGAGCAGTTCTTC.